One sample yielded the 14 T cell receptor beta chains listed below, sequenced in a study of vaccination and CD4 T cells after COVID-19. Their recognized antigens are unknown. Cultured CD4+ T cells had their DNA profiled by the Oncomine TCR Beta short-read assay. In TCRdb, the PCR reads were re-called with MiXCR into one record per CDR3 protein. The sample has approximately 12,000 distinct CDR3 sequences; approximately 60% are singletons. Treatment indicated: roughly ten-day PBMC culture with coronavirus spike peptide pools or control peptides (ViraFEST assay). Input material: CD4+ T cells from blood, cultured in vitro. Every receptor here comes from a human donor who had recovered from COVID-19.

The rearrangement links TRBV30 to TRBJ1-5; no clear D. Trimming left V 2 bases short and J 0 bases short, with 5 bases between. This CDR3 has 13 amino acids. Germline V lookup: CDR1 GTSNPN, CDR2 SVGIG (reference sequence). The CDR3 region has the DNA TGTGCCTGGAGTACCGATAGCAATCAGCCCCAGCATTTT. This sequence encodes CAWSTDSNQPQHF.

This chain uses TRBV7-2 with TRBJ2-6, with 7 bases matching TRBD1. Germline V lookup: CDR1 SGHTA, CDR2 FQGNSA. Germline trimming cut 3 bases from V and 3 bases from J; bases unmatched to any gene: 2. CDR3 size: 15 residues. In DNA, the CDR3 is TGTGCCAGCAGCTTCACAGGGGTTGGGGCCAACGTCCTGACTTTC. It codes for CASSFTGVGANVLTF.

The CDR3 spells CASSYTNRGGNQPQHF. CDR3 coding DNA: TGTGCCAGCAGTTACACGAACAGGGGCGGGAATCAGCCCCAGCATTTT. This sequence joins TRBV6-5 and TRBJ1-5, with 7 bases matching TRBD1. Germline-derived CDR1 and CDR2 are MNHEY and SVGAGI. The CDR3 totals 16 residues. With 2 bases clipped from V and 4 bases from J, the junction kept 8 bases outside the gene matches.

This chain joins TRBV28 and TRBJ2-7; no clear D. Deletions cut 4 bases from V and 0 bases from J, with 7 bases between. The CDR3 loop spans 13 amino acids. The germline V gene encodes CDR1 MDHEN and CDR2 SYDVKM. The chain's CDR3 is CASSWHSSYEQYF. DNA of the CDR3: TGTGCCAGCAGTTGGCATAGCTCCTACGAGCAGTACTTC. The full variable domain, completed using reference TRBV28 and TRBJ2-7, is DVKVTQSSRYLVKRTGEKVFLECVQDMDHENMFWYRQDPGLGLRLIYFSYDVKMKEKGDIPEGYSVSREKKERFSLILESASTNQTSMYLCASSWHSSYEQYFGPGTRLTVT.

V usage is TRBV28 and J usage is TRBJ1-3; possible D gene TRBD1, 5 bases. This CDR3 has 16 residues. Germline V gene data show CDR1 as MDHEN and CDR2 as SYDVKM. V gave up 4 bases and J gave up 4 bases, with 17 bases separating them. CDR3 in amino acids: CASSSEGLIRGNTIYF. CDR3 DNA: TGTGCCAGCAGTTCCGAGGGGCTAATACGGGGAAACACCATATATTTT. The variable domain in full, with the rest retrieved from reference TRBV28 and TRBJ1-3, is DVKVTQSSRYLVKRTGEKVFLECVQDMDHENMFWYRQDPGLGLRLIYFSYDVKMKEKGDIPEGYSVSREKKERFSLILESASTNQTSMYLCASSSEGLIRGNTIYFGEGSWLTVV.

The rearrangement joins TRBV28 to TRBJ2-5, with D unclear. V was pared by 5 bases and J by 7 bases, with 20 bases between. The CDR3 runs 15 residues. The germline V gene encodes CDR1 MDHEN and CDR2 SYDVKM. In DNA, the CDR3 is TGTGCCAGCAGTCCCCGCCGTTTAGCCGGCAGGACCCAGTACTTC. Amino acid sequence: CASSPRRLAGRTQYF.

The chain uses TRBV7-3 and TRBJ2-2, with unresolved D. The CDR3 is 15 amino acids. V lost 5 bases and J 2 bases, leaving 12 bases between the germline ends. Germline assignment: CDR1 SGHTA and CDR2 FQGTGA. CDR3 residues: CASSKGQVNTGELFF. CDR3 in DNA: TGTGCCAGCAGCAAAGGGCAGGTCAACACCGGGGAGCTGTTTTTT.

The CDR3 coding sequence is TGTGCCAGTACCCCTCGGGGGGAGGGCTTTTCCTCCTACGAGCAGTACTTC. Translation gives CASTPRGEGFSSYEQYF. The chain has TRBV19 and TRBJ2-7; 7 nucleotides agree with TRBD2. Unmatched junction bases numbered 15, after V lost 7 bases and J lost 0 bases. The CDR3 has 17 amino acids. The germline V gene encodes CDR1 LNHDA and CDR2 SQIVND (reference sequence).

Turning to this clonotype: It is likely a read error, because the conserved phenylalanine at the end of the CDR3 is missing. The chain combines TRBV20-1 with TRBJ2-2, with TRBD2 identical over 7 bases. Germline V gene sequence: CDR1 DFQATT, CDR2 SNEGSKA (reference sequence). CDR3 length equals 13 residues. The CDR3 region is CSARWGSSGKLFL. The CDR3 nucleotides are TGCAGTGCTCGATGGGGTAGCAGCGGGAAGCTGTTTTTG.

This chain links TRBV7-9 with TRBJ2-7, with 7 bases matching TRBD1. The V gene end was trimmed by 8 bases and the J gene end by 2 bases; junction bases not matched to a gene: 9. Germline CDR1 SEHNR, CDR2 FQNEAQ (reference sequence). CDR3 length: 14 residues. The CDR3 coding sequence is TGTGCCAGCTATCGACAGGGCCACACCTACGAGCAGTACTTC. It specifies CASYRQGHTYEQYF.

The V gene is TRBV28, the J gene TRBJ2-4, with D perhaps being TRBD1 or TRBD2 (5 bases each). The end of the DNA is better explained by TRBJ2-7, so the J call may be wrong. CDR1 and CDR2 from the germline V gene are MDHEN and SYDVKM. There are 16 residues in the CDR3. The CDR3 reads CASSFSTGTVGHEQYF. The CDR3 coding sequence is TGTGCCAGCAGTTTTTCGACGGGGACGGTAGGGCACGAGCAGTACTTC.

The CDR3 DNA is TGCAGTGCTAGAGATGGGGCAGGGGTACGCTCCTACAATGAGCAGTTCTTC. As protein: CSARDGAGVRSYNEQFF. This sequence joins TRBV20-1 and TRBJ2-1; a possible D gene is TRBD1 (6 bases). Looked up from germline, CDR1 is DFQATT and CDR2 is SNEGSKA (reference sequence). The CDR3 is made up of 17 amino acids. V shed 0 bases and J shed 0 bases, with 15 bases lying between them.

V gene TRBV27 combines with J gene TRBJ2-7; TRBD2 aligns across 8 bases. This CDR3 has 14 amino acids. Trimming cost V 4 bases and J 6 bases; bases outside gene matches: 8. Per the germline V gene, CDR1 is MNHEY and CDR2 is SMNVEV (reference sequence). The CDR3 DNA reads as TGTGCCAGCAGTTCCGGGACTAGTTCGTTCGAGCAGTACTTC. This codes for CASSSGTSSFEQYF.

This clonotype was recorded a few times. The CDR3 nucleotides read TGTGCCAGCAGAATGTGGCAGTCCTACGAGCAGTACTTC. It encodes CASRMWQSYEQYF. This chain uses TRBV27 with TRBJ2-7, with no clear D. This CDR3 is 13 amino acids long. Germline-derived CDR1 and CDR2 are MNHEY and SMNVEV (reference sequence). V gave up 6 bases and J gave up 1 base, with 10 bases separating them.